Following are 25 T cell receptor beta chains from one sample sequenced in a study of blood T cell repertoires in COVID-19. Data came from immunoSEQ multiplex PCR; TCRdb stores just in-frame clones and leaves some out. This table holds about 220,000 clones, approximately 90% found once. The sample consisted of peripheral blood. The receptors come from a man aged 40-49 years with acute or convalescent COVID-19.

In this sample, this clone turned up a few times. This chain links TRBV4-1 with TRBJ1-2; D perhaps matches TRBD1 (5 bases). The CDR3 is 16 amino acids. Per the germline V gene, CDR1 is MGHRA and CDR2 is YSYEKL. The V and J ends lost 4 bases and 3 bases respectively, with 18 bases between them. For the CDR3, the DNA is TGCGCCAGCAGCCCCACCCCCGACAGCCTCTACTATGGCTACACCTTC. Its translation: CASSPTPDSLYYGYTF.

The chain recombines TRBV7-2 with TRBJ2-1; D possibly corresponds to TRBD1 (5 bases). CDR1 SGHTA and CDR2 FQGNSA come from the germline V gene. The V gene lost 2 bases and the J gene lost 6 bases, with 11 bases spanning the gap. CDR3 length: 14 amino acids. The CDR3, as DNA: TGTGCCAGCAGCTTAAATCAGGGTGCCAATGAGCAGTTCTTC. Translated, it gives CASSLNQGANEQFF.

The rearrangement joins TRBV7-9 to TRBJ1-2; the D gene is possibly TRBD1 (5 bases). Trimming took 1 base from V and 2 from J, leaving 11 bases between them. The CDR3 contains 15 residues. Germline V gene data show CDR1 as SEHNR and CDR2 as FQNEAQ (reference sequence). CDR3 region: CASSLGVRVNYGYTF. CDR3 nucleotides: TGTGCCAGCAGCTTAGGGGTCAGGGTCAACTATGGCTACACCTTC.

To note about this clone: The same CDR3 also results from other DNA sequences found in this sample. The chain has TRBV19 and TRBJ2-2, with TRBD2 matching 9 bases. There are 14 residues in the CDR3. The J segment lost 6 bases and the V segment lost 3 bases, leaving 2 bases of the junction unmatched. Germline V gene sequence: CDR1 LNHDA, CDR2 SQIVND (reference sequence). The CDR3 spells CASSILAGAGELFF. The CDR3 DNA reads as TGTGCCAGTAGTATCTTAGCGGGAGCCGGGGAGCTGTTTTTT.

This clone has a single count. The V and J genes are TRBV6-5 and TRBJ2-7, with D perhaps matching TRBD1 (5 bases). The V end lost 4 bases, the J end lost 2 bases, and 9 bases lay between the germline ends. Germline V gene sequence: CDR1 MNHEY, CDR2 SVGAGI. The CDR3 sequence is 13 residues long. The CDR3 region is CASSWGVAYEQYF. In nucleotides, the CDR3 is TGTGCCAGCAGTTGGGGCGTAGCCTACGAGCAGTACTTC.

The gene calls are TRBV10-3 and TRBJ2-1, with TRBD2 matching over 10 bases. The CDR3 consists of 22 residues. Germline lookup yields CDR1 ENHRY and CDR2 SYGVKD. V shed 0 bases, J shed 4 bases, and the junction held 21 bases outside the gene matches. In nucleotides, the CDR3 is TGTGCCATCAGTGAGTCGGATCGTTATGAAGCGGGAGGGCCTGGAAGATACAATGAGCAGTTCTTC. It encodes CAISESDRYEAGGPGRYNEQFF.

The chain couples TRBV18 to TRBJ1-4; D gene unclear. The V gene lost 3 bases and the J gene lost 5 bases, with 16 bases spanning the gap. This CDR3 comprises 16 residues. Germline CDR1 reads KGHSH; CDR2 reads LQKENI. The chain's CDR3 is CASSPDSGVVNEKLFF. CDR3 in DNA: TGTGCCAGCTCACCCGACTCCGGAGTCGTGAATGAAAAACTGTTTTTT. The whole variable domain, filled in from reference TRBV18 and TRBJ1-4, reads NAGVMQNPRHLVRRRGQEARLRCSPMKGHSHVYWYRQLPEEGLKFMVYLQKENIIDESGMPKERFSAEFPKEGPSILRIQQVVRGDSAAYFCASSPDSGVVNEKLFFGSGTQLSVL.

The chain recombines TRBV18 with TRBJ2-1; 8 nucleotides agree with TRBD1. This CDR3 region has 14 residues. The ends lost 3 bases at V and 7 bases at J; junction bases unmatched: 5. From germline, CDR1 is KGHSH and CDR2 LQKENI. Here the CDR3 reads CASSPPGGPNEQFF. The CDR3 DNA is TGTGCCAGCTCACCTCCAGGGGGCCCGAATGAGCAGTTCTTC.

The genes are TRBV5-4 and TRBJ1-1; maybe TRBD1 (5 bases). Trimming cost V 2 bases and J 2 bases, with 7 bases left between them. The CDR3 spans 13 residues. Germline V gives CDR1 SGHNT, CDR2 YYREEE (reference sequence). The CDR3 reads CASSFRDNTEAFF. Written as DNA, the CDR3 is TGTGCCAGCAGCTTCAGGGATAACACTGAAGCTTTCTTT.

V and J are TRBV5-6 and TRBJ1-2; the D gene is possibly TRBD1 (6 bases). The V end was cut by 0 bases, the J end by 6 bases, with 15 bases between. There are 15 residues in the CDR3. Germline loops: CDR1 SGHDT, CDR2 YYEEEE. Written as DNA, the CDR3 is TGTGCCAGCAGCTTGGGCAGGGGCACGCCAGATGGCTACACCTTC. It translates to CASSLGRGTPDGYTF.

This clone has just one count. One junction end disagrees with the germline gene, perhaps due to a read error. The chain has TRBV7-7 and TRBJ1-1; D unclear. CDR1 and CDR2 (germline): SSHAT, FNYEAQ (reference sequence). The CDR3 is made up of 13 amino acids. CDR3 in amino acids: CASSVTENTEAFF. The CDR3 nucleotides read TGTGCTAGCAGCGTTACTGAGAACACTGAAGCTTTCTTT.

In its sample, this clone was seen once. Here the CDR3 reads CASSLPGGRWNEQFF. CDR3 sequence (DNA): TGTGCCAGCAGCTTGCCTGGGGGGAGATGGAATGAGCAGTTCTTC. This chain links TRBV5-4 with TRBJ2-1; weak D call: TRBD2 (6 bases). The CDR3 totals 15 residues. CDR1 is SGHNT and CDR2 is YYREEE in the germline V gene (reference sequence). The V end was cut by 1 base, the J end by 7 bases, with 15 bases between.

This clone was seen a few times. The rearrangement links TRBV5-1 to TRBJ2-7; D is perhaps TRBD2 (5 bases). The germline V gene has CDR1 SGHRS and CDR2 YFSETQ. V was shortened by 4 bases and J by 1 base, with 12 bases between the two germline ends. The CDR3 covers 14 residues. CDR3 sequence reads: CASSPRVGSYEQYF. CDR3 nucleotides: TGCGCCAGCAGCCCGAGGGTGGGGTCCTACGAGCAGTACTTC.

The V gene is TRBV27, the J gene TRBJ2-7; D is perhaps TRBD1 (6 bases). The V gene lost 6 bases and the J gene lost 5 bases, with 14 bases spanning the gap. Germline CDR1 is MNHEY and CDR2 is SMNVEV (reference sequence). CDR3 size: 13 residues. The CDR3 region is CASSDRLNDEQYF. CDR3 coding DNA: TGTGCCAGCAGCGACAGGCTTAACGACGAGCAGTACTTC.

The rearrangement links TRBV27 to TRBJ1-5, with TRBD1 matching 8 bases. The CDR3 contains 15 residues. Germline CDR1 and CDR2: MNHEY and SMNVEV (reference sequence). J lost 7 bases, V lost 6 bases, and 11 bases had no gene match. This CDR3 is CASSPGTGWNQPQHF. CDR3 sequence (DNA): TGTGCCAGCAGCCCAGGGACAGGATGGAACCAGCCCCAGCATTTT.

The rearrangement links TRBV5-4 to TRBJ1-2; D gene ambiguous. The CDR3 has 17 amino acids. Germline assignment: CDR1 SGHNT and CDR2 YYREEE (reference sequence). V lost 0 bases and J 4 bases, leaving 19 bases between the germline ends. The CDR3 DNA sequence: TGTGCCAGCAGCTTGGATTATCCGGGAGGCGTAGGCTATGGCTACACCTTC. This encodes CASSLDYPGGVGYGYTF.

The chain recombines TRBV5-1 with TRBJ2-1; maybe TRBD1 (6 bases). Germline-derived CDR1 and CDR2 are SGHRS and YFSETQ. The CDR3 is 14 amino acids. V was shortened by 4 bases and J by 5 bases, with 13 bases between the two germline ends. CDR3 loop: CASSPSGHNNEQFF. The DNA for the CDR3 is TGCGCCAGCAGCCCATCGGGACACAACAATGAGCAGTTCTTC.

This sequence joins TRBV7-8 and TRBJ1-2; TRBD1 agrees at 7 bases. The V segment lost 4 bases and the J segment 4 bases; nucleotides outside the gene matches: 15. The CDR3 is 17 amino acids. Germline V gives CDR1 SGHVS, CDR2 FQNEAQ. The chain's CDR3 is CASSSWGNRGGGYGYTF. CDR3 coding DNA: TGTGCCAGCAGCTCGTGGGGGAACAGGGGAGGCGGCTATGGCTACACCTTC.

Notes on this clone: Additional DNA sequences in this sample encode the identical CDR3. The chain recombines TRBV2 with TRBJ2-5, with 11 bases lining up with TRBD2. The CDR3 covers 15 residues. Germline values: CDR1 SNHLY, CDR2 FYNNEI. Unmatched junction bases numbered 2, after V lost 5 bases and J lost 0 bases. CDR3 nucleotides: TGTGCCAGCAGTCTGACTAGCGGGAACCAAGAGACCCAGTACTTC. Its translation is CASSLTSGNQETQYF.

In its sample, this clone was seen once. The V gene is TRBV27, the J gene TRBJ2-7; D is perhaps TRBD2 (6 bases). V was shortened by 5 bases and J by 3 bases, with 14 bases between the two germline ends. In germline, CDR1 is MNHEY, CDR2 SMNVEV (reference sequence). There are 14 residues in the CDR3. This chain's CDR3 is CASSDYGTDYEQYF. As DNA, the CDR3 is TGTGCCAGCAGTGACTACGGGACTGACTACGAGCAGTACTTC.

Details on this clone: The same CDR3 arises from other DNA sequences in this sample as well. The chain couples TRBV9 to TRBJ1-1; D is perhaps TRBD1 (6 bases). Germline V gene data show CDR1 as SGDLS and CDR2 as YYNGEE. This CDR3 contains 15 residues. V gave up 0 bases and J gave up 1 base, with 10 bases separating them. The CDR3 DNA follows: TGTGCCAGCAGCGTAGGAGGCAGGGGGAACACTGAAGCTTTCTTT. This gives the protein CASSVGGRGNTEAFF.

This chain links TRBV11-2 with TRBJ2-7; D unresolved. In germline, CDR1 is SGHAT, CDR2 FQNNGV. The CDR3 has 16 amino acids. V lost 2 bases, J lost 0 bases, and 14 bases lay in between. The CDR3 here is CASSLLDGESSYEQYF. The CDR3 region has the DNA TGTGCCAGCAGCTTATTAGACGGAGAGAGCTCCTACGAGCAGTACTTC. The full variable domain, its missing parts supplied by reference TRBV11-2 and TRBJ2-7, is EAGVAQSPRYKIIEKRQSVAFWCNPISGHATLYWYQQILGQGPKLLIQFQNNGVVDDSQLPKDRFSAERLKGVDSTLKIQPAKLEDSAVYLCASSLLDGESSYEQYFGPGTRLTVT.

This rearrangement joins TRBV28 to TRBJ1-4, with D maybe TRBD1 (5 bases). From germline, CDR1 is MDHEN and CDR2 SYDVKM. The CDR3 runs to 14 residues. V was cut by 7 bases and J by 4 bases, with 13 bases left in between. DNA for the CDR3: TGTGCCAGCAAACTCGGACATGGTAATGAAAAACTGTTTTTT. Amino acid sequence: CASKLGHGNEKLFF.

The chain links TRBV19 to TRBJ1-5; the match to TRBD1 covers 9 bases. CDR3 length equals 17 residues. The V and J ends lost 5 bases and 7 bases, in that order; junction bases with no gene match: 15. Per the germline V gene, CDR1 is LNHDA and CDR2 is SQIVND (reference sequence). The CDR3 nucleotides read TGTGCCAGTAGTCCTGACGGGGGGACAGGGAACCGACAGCCCCAGCATTTT. Protein: CASSPDGGTGNRQPQHF.

This clone was detected a few times. One end of the junction varies from germline; a read error may be responsible. The chain recombines TRBV24-1 with TRBJ1-2, with D maybe TRBD1 (6 bases). The germline CDR1 and CDR2 sequences are KGHDR and SFDVKD. CDR3 length equals 12 residues. CDR3: CATSDPGQSPGF. DNA for the CDR3: TGTGCCACCAGTGACCCCGGACAGTCGCCGGGCTTC.